Listed below are T cell receptor beta chains from one sample, sequenced in a study of blood T cell repertoires in COVID-19. Profiling relied on immunoSEQ multiplex PCR, and the TCRdb table lists in-frame clones only, not all of them. The data contain about 190,000 clones, around 86% of them seen just once; the ten biggest clones take up 5.5% to 7.5%. Sequenced: peripheral blood. The source of these receptors is a man aged 40-55 years with acute or convalescent COVID-19. Each CDR3 is given with its conserved first and last residue. D genes are given only for firm matches. The size of a clone is reported for some rows only, either as once, few or many, or as a class for expanded clones.

.	TRBV9	TRBJ2-1	.	TGTGCCAGCAGCGGAAGTTGGGAGGTCAATGAGCAGTTCTTC	CASSGSWEVNEQFF
.	TRBV7-9	TRBJ2-5	.	TGTGCCAGCAGCTTATATGGGGGGGGCCTCCGAAAGGAGACCCAGTACTTC	CASSLYGGGLRKETQYF
TRBD2	TRBV19	TRBJ2-7	.	TGTGCCGCCCCACTAGCGGGGGACGACGAGCAGTACTTC	CAAPLAGDDEQYF
TRBD2	TRBV7-9	TRBJ2-7	.	TGTGCCAGCAGCTTCGCGAGCGGGGGGGCCTACGAGCAGTACTTC	CASSFASGGAYEQYF
.	TRBV5-1	TRBJ2-2	.	TGCGCCAGCAGTCTAGGATCCACCGGGGAGCTGTTTTTT	CASSLGSTGELFF
.	TRBV25-1	TRBJ2-7	.	TGTGCCAGCAGTGAATGGGGGGACGGGCAGTACTTC	CASSEWGDGQYF
TRBD2	TRBV5-8	TRBJ2-3	.	TGTGCCAGCAGCTTGGGAACTAGCGGGGCAACGCAGTATTTT	CASSLGTSGATQYF
.	TRBV6-1	TRBJ1-5	.	TGTGCCAGCAGTGAAGGAGGGAGCAATCAGCCCCAGCATTTT	CASSEGGSNQPQHF
.	TRBV29-1	TRBJ2-1	.	TGCACCCCCACTAACTACAATGAGCAGTTCTTC	CTPTNYNEQFF
.	TRBV6-5	TRBJ1-2	.	TGTGCCAGCAGTTACGCCAACCAGGTTGGCTACACCTTC	CASSYANQVGYTF
.	TRBV2	TRBJ1-2	.	TGTGCCAGCAGTGAAGATAGATATACCACCTTC	CASSEDRYTTF
.	TRBV3-1/TRBV3-2	TRBJ1-2	.	TGTGCCAGCAGCGTCTCAATCGAGCCCAACTATGGCTACACCTTC	CASSVSIEPNYGYTF
.	TRBV6-5	TRBJ2-3	.	TGTGCCAGCAGTTATCAGGGACTCCTAAACACAGATACGCAGTATTTT	CASSYQGLLNTDTQYF
.	TRBV7-9	TRBJ1-2	.	TGTGCCAGCAGCTTAGTGAGTTGGGGCCCTAACTATGGCTACACCTTC	CASSLVSWGPNYGYTF
.	TRBV5-1	TRBJ2-7	once	TGCGCCAGCAGCTTGGGAGGAGGGTGGTACGAGCAGTACTTC	CASSLGGGWYEQYF